This TCR beta chain was recorded in a study of T cell repertoires in cytomegalovirus infection. This CDR3 has 15 residues. The V and J ends lost 5 bases and 1 base, in that order; junction bases with no gene match: 8. Germline V gives CDR1 MNHEY, CDR2 SMNVEV (reference sequence). Remarks on this clonotype: Its antigen remains unknown.

Via MiXCR, TCRdb re-called the reads, giving one row per CDR3 protein. The sample carries some 480,000 distinct CDR3 sequences, roughly a third recorded once. This receptor was taken from a human donor in good health (CMV status not recorded). Some clones in this sample may be carry-over from other donors' samples. The V gene is TRBV27, the J gene TRBJ2-7; 7 nucleotides line up with TRBD1. Sequenced material: cultured PBMCs, taken from culture after CMV antigen stimulation. CDR3 sequence: CASSESGQRSYEQYF. CDR3 nucleotides: TGTGCCAGCAGTGAGTCGGGACAGCGGTCCTACGAGCAGTACTTC.